Listed below are T cell receptor beta chains from one sample, sequenced in a study of T cell responses to AZD1222 COVID-19 vaccine. Generated by immunoSEQ multiplex PCR, the TCRdb table keeps only in-frame clones and is missing some. The table records 150,000 or so clones, 94% of them present only once. This specimen consisted of peripheral blood, obtained on day 0 of AZD1222 vaccination. Receptors originate from an adult in good health. Each CDR3 is given with its conserved first and last residue. The order of the fields is J gene, clone size, CDR3 length, V gene, D gene, CDR3 DNA, CDR3 protein. The D gene is left open where the match is weak. For some rows the clone size is stated as once, few or many, or as a class when expanded; others skip it.

TRBJ2-7 . 16 TRBV28 TRBD2 TGTGCCAGCAGTCCTCTAGTCGGGAGGAACTCCTACGAGCAGTACTTC CASSPLVGRNSYEQYF
TRBJ1-5 . 15 TRBV27 . TGTGCCAGCAGTTTAACCTCAGGTAGCAATCAGCCCCAGCATTTT CASSLTSGSNQPQHF
TRBJ2-3 . 12 TRBV30 . TGTGCCTGGAGCGGTAGCACAGATACGCAGTATTTT CAWSGSTDTQYF
TRBJ2-2 . 16 TRBV11-1 . TGTGCCAGCAGCTGGAGTGAGCAGTCGAACACCGGGGAGCTGTTTTTT CASSWSEQSNTGELFF
TRBJ2-1 . 12 TRBV7-9 . TGTGCCAGCAGCTTAGTTGGTAAAGAGCAGTTCTTC CASSLVGKEQFF
TRBJ2-3 . 16 TRBV10-1 . TGCGCCAGCAGTGAGTCGCTATTGGGAGGCCCAGATACGCAGTATTTT CASSESLLGGPDTQYF
TRBJ1-3 . 15 TRBV5-4 . TGTGCCAGCAGCTTTGGGGGGGTCTCTGGAAACACCATATATTTT CASSFGGVSGNTIYF
TRBJ1-6 . 16 TRBV5-8 . TGTGCCAGCAGCCGGAGCAAGATTTCGAATAATTCACCCCTCCACTTT CASSRSKISNNSPLHF
TRBJ2-7 once 17 TRBV25-1 TRBD1 TGTGCCAGCAGTGGTATATGGGGGACAGGGAGCTTCCACGAGCAGTACTTC CASSGIWGTGSFHEQYF
TRBJ2-1 . 16 TRBV4-2 . TGTGCCAGCAGCCAAGAGTGGGGCGTTCTCTACAATGAGCAGTTCTTC CASSQEWGVLYNEQFF